Following are 32 T cell receptor beta chains from one sample sequenced in a study of CD8+CD57+ T cells in acquired aplastic anemia. Genomic DNA, the template, was used for profiling of the TCR beta VDJ and CDR3. TCRdb re-analysed the reads in MiXCR, keeping a single row per CDR3 protein. The top ten clones hold about 43% of a sample with approximately 200,000 distinct CDR3 sequences, 50% to 75% of them seen once. Material: sorted CD4+, CD8+, or CD8+CD57+ T cells (not recorded which) from PBMCs. The receptors were sampled from a human donor with severe aplastic anemia or a healthy control (not recorded which).

The CDR3 loop is CASDTRDTNQPQHF. The CDR3 DNA follows: TGTGCCAGTGATACGAGGGACACCAATCAGCCCCAGCATTTT. The V and J genes are TRBV19 and TRBJ1-5; tentatively, D is TRBD1 (6 bases). V dropped 8 bases and J dropped 3 bases, with 14 bases sitting between them. The CDR3 length is 14 residues. Germline V gene sequence: CDR1 LNHDA, CDR2 SQIVND (reference sequence).

The sample holds one count of this clonotype. The chain links TRBV9 to TRBJ1-5; TRBD1 matches at 8 bases. The CDR3 has 14 residues. J was trimmed by 5 bases and V by 4 bases; bases with no gene match: 5. From germline, CDR1 is SGDLS and CDR2 YYNGEE. The CDR3 is CASSPTGDHQPQHF. The CDR3 region has the DNA TGTGCCAGCAGCCCGACAGGGGACCATCAGCCCCAGCATTTT.

The chain links TRBV11-1 to TRBJ2-2; the D is unclear. The germline V and J ends were trimmed by 5 bases and 1 base, with 11 bases remaining between them. The CDR3 extends over 15 amino acids. Germline values: CDR1 SGHAT, CDR2 FQDESV (reference sequence). The CDR3 sequence: CASSPQTLNTGELFF. CDR3 bases: TGTGCCAGCAGCCCCCAGACGTTGAACACCGGGGAGCTGTTTTTT.

This clonotype was counted a single time. The V call is TRBV24-1, the J call TRBJ2-5; D possibly matches TRBD1 or TRBD2 (6 bases each). This CDR3 has 15 residues. With 5 bases removed from V and 0 bases from J, the gap between germline ends came to 12 bases. From germline, CDR1 is KGHDR and CDR2 SFDVKD. CDR3 sequence (DNA): TGTGCCACCAGTGGCGGGACATCCTACCAAGAGACCCAGTACTTC. Encoded protein: CATSGGTSYQETQYF.

The CDR3 sequence: CASSEVVETQYF. The CDR3 DNA follows: TGTGCCAGCAGTGAAGTCGTCGAGACCCAGTACTTC. The chain recombines TRBV2 with TRBJ2-5; no reliable D call. The CDR3 has 12 residues. V dropped 1 base and J dropped 5 bases, with 5 bases sitting between them. Germline CDR1 SNHLY, CDR2 FYNNEI.

The V call is TRBV20-1, the J call TRBJ2-1; 7 nucleotides line up with TRBD2. Germline V CDR1 and CDR2: DFQATT, SNEGSKA (reference sequence). V lost 6 bases and J lost 3; bases outside the gene matches: 5. The CDR3 length is 13 residues. The CDR3 loop reads CSAYSGDYNEQFF. The CDR3 bases are TGCAGTGCATACAGCGGGGACTACAATGAGCAGTTCTTC.

V gene TRBV5-8 combines with J gene TRBJ2-3; D remains ambiguous. V dropped 0 bases and J dropped 2 bases, with 10 bases sitting between them. The CDR3 consists of 15 residues. Germline-derived CDR1 and CDR2 are SGHTS and YDEGEE. The CDR3 DNA is TGTGCCAGCAGCTTGGTGGGCAGGAACACAGATACGCAGTATTTT. Translated, it gives CASSLVGRNTDTQYF.

The V and J genes are TRBV20-1 and TRBJ1-1, with D perhaps TRBD1 (6 bases). Per the germline V gene, CDR1 is DFQATT and CDR2 is SNEGSKA (reference sequence). This CDR3 is 13 amino acids long. V lost 6 bases and J 0 bases, leaving 11 bases between the germline ends. The CDR3, as DNA: TGCAGTGCCCCGGGACACCTGAACACTGAAGCTTTCTTT. Translating it yields CSAPGHLNTEAFF.

This clonotype appeared a single time. In nucleotides, the CDR3 is TGTGCCAGCAGCTCTAAGATCCAGGGGTCCTACGAGCAGTACTTC. Protein product: CASSSKIQGSYEQYF. The chain employs TRBV7-6 and TRBJ2-7; D is possibly TRBD1 (6 bases). This CDR3 has 15 amino acids. Germline-derived CDR1 and CDR2 are SGHVS and FNYEAQ. V was pared by 4 bases and J by 1 base, with 14 bases between.

This clonotype was recorded a few times. The CDR3 here is CASSGWTGGAEAFF. CDR3 nucleotides: TGTGCCAGCAGCGGATGGACAGGGGGGGCTGAAGCTTTCTTT. The V and J genes are TRBV9 and TRBJ1-1, with 10 bases fitting TRBD1. Germline V gene data show CDR1 as SGDLS and CDR2 as YYNGEE. The CDR3 is 14 residues long. The V and J ends lost 3 bases and 6 bases, in that order; junction bases with no gene match: 5. Based on the CDR3 plus reference TRBV9 and TRBJ1-1, the full variable domain is DSGVTQTPKHLITATGQRVTLRCSPRSGDLSVYWYQQSLDQGLQFLIQYYNGEERAKGNILERFSAQQFPDLHSELNLSSLELGDSALYFCASSGWTGGAEAFFGQGTRLTVV.

The chain joins TRBV11-2 to TRBJ1-2, with D perhaps TRBD1 (5 bases). The CDR3 length is 15 residues. Germline V CDR1 and CDR2: SGHAT, FQNNGV. V shed 4 bases and J shed 6 bases, with 18 bases lying between them. CDR3: CASSSLRKGRDGYTF. In DNA, the CDR3 is TGTGCCAGCAGCTCCCTACGCAAGGGGCGCGATGGCTACACCTTC.

The rearrangement joins TRBV5-4 to TRBJ2-5; D is undetermined. The germline V gene encodes CDR1 SGHNT and CDR2 YYREEE (reference sequence). The CDR3 runs to 15 residues. The ends were cut back, 4 bases at V and 4 bases at J, with 17 bases in the middle. The CDR3 spells CASSPMWRRGETQYF. In nucleotides, the CDR3 is TGTGCCAGCAGCCCAATGTGGCGGCGAGGAGAGACCCAGTACTTC.

The chain has TRBV18 and TRBJ1-2, with D tentatively TRBD1 (6 bases). The CDR3 runs 16 residues. CDR1 KGHSH and CDR2 LQKENI come from the germline V gene. V lost 3 bases to trimming and J lost 6 bases, with 20 bases between them. This chain's CDR3 is CASSPRGRTADHGYTF. CDR3 sequence (DNA): TGTGCCAGCTCACCCCGGGGGAGGACAGCGGACCATGGCTACACCTTC.

This clonotype was detected ten times or more. The chain links TRBV2 to TRBJ2-5; 12 bases are a match to TRBD1. V gave up 6 bases and J gave up 2 bases; unmatched junction bases: 7. The germline V gene encodes CDR1 SNHLY and CDR2 FYNNEI. The CDR3 extends over 16 amino acids. CDR3 coding DNA: TGTGCCAGCAGCAGCCGGGACAGGGGGCCACAAGAGACCCAGTACTTC. Translated, it gives CASSSRDRGPQETQYF.

The genes are TRBV6-5 and TRBJ1-6; maybe TRBD1 (5 bases). Germline V lookup: CDR1 MNHEY, CDR2 SVGAGI. Trimming pared 5 bases from V and 8 bases from J, leaving 19 bases between. This CDR3 comprises 16 residues. The CDR3 is CASSHLPGVRDSPLHF. CDR3 nucleotides: TGTGCCAGCAGTCACCTTCCGGGGGTTCGGGATTCACCCCTCCACTTT.

J is TRBJ1-5 and V is TRBV19; 10 bases agree with TRBD1. V lost 10 bases to trimming and J lost 6 bases; unmatched junction nucleotides: 12. This CDR3 region has 15 residues. From germline, CDR1 is LNHDA and CDR2 SQIVND (reference sequence). CDR3 nucleotide sequence: TGTGCCACCTCCCTGGGACAGGGGACGGGTCAGCCCCAGCATTTT. Its translation: CATSLGQGTGQPQHF.

The sample holds many counts of this clonotype. The V and J genes are TRBV5-8 and TRBJ1-1; possible D gene TRBD1, 6 bases. V was cut by 0 bases and J by 0 bases, with 9 bases left in between. CDR1 is SGHTS, CDR2 YDEGEE, per germline. CDR3 length: 15 residues. Here the CDR3 reads CASSLAGQLNTEAFF. The CDR3 DNA reads TGTGCCAGCAGCTTGGCCGGACAGCTGAACACTGAAGCTTTCTTT.

This clonotype was observed at least ten times. This chain joins TRBV6-5 and TRBJ2-3; D gene ambiguous. Trimming removed 6 bases at V and 0 bases at J, with 10 bases between. Germline loops: CDR1 MNHEY, CDR2 SVGAGI. The CDR3 length is 14 residues. This CDR3 is CASSPLDSTDTQYF. The CDR3 region has the DNA TGTGCCAGCAGCCCCTTGGATAGCACAGATACGCAGTATTTT.

This chain uses TRBV7-8 with TRBJ2-2; D uncertain. There are 15 residues in the CDR3. Germline assignment: CDR1 SGHVS and CDR2 FQNEAQ. V lost 1 base and J lost 7, with 13 bases in between. The CDR3 DNA reads as TGTGCCAGCAGCTTAGATTTCACAGCGTTCGGGGAGCTGTTTTTT. This encodes CASSLDFTAFGELFF.

The CDR3 DNA reads as TGTGCCAGCAGCTTGGCACCTTCGGGACAGGGTCCAAACACCATATATTTT. Its protein product is CASSLAPSGQGPNTIYF. V usage is TRBV5-6 and J usage is TRBJ1-3; 9 bases align to TRBD1. Germline V lookup: CDR1 SGHDT, CDR2 YYEEEE. This CDR3 has 17 amino acids. The V gene end was trimmed by 0 bases and the J gene end by 6 bases; junction bases not matched to a gene: 10.

This clonotype has a count of ten or more. This chain connects TRBV6-5 to TRBJ1-1; D possibly corresponds to TRBD1 (5 bases). CDR1 is MNHEY and CDR2 is SVGAGI in the germline V gene. The CDR3 is 12 amino acids. V lost 7 bases and J 4 bases, leaving 10 bases between the germline ends. CDR3 sequence reads: CASKQDFTEAFF. As DNA, the CDR3 is TGTGCCAGCAAACAGGATTTCACTGAAGCTTTCTTT.

This clonotype was recorded a few times. The gene calls are TRBV20-1 and TRBJ2-3; D not certain. The CDR3 is 12 residues long. CDR1 and CDR2 (germline): DFQATT, SNEGSKA (reference sequence). V was trimmed by 3 bases and J by 5 bases, leaving 9 bases between them. Written as DNA, the CDR3 is TGCAGTGCTAGTAACGTCGGAGATACGCAGTATTTT. This sequence encodes CSASNVGDTQYF.

The chain is built from TRBV6-5 and TRBJ2-7, with D hard to call. The V end was cut by 6 bases, the J end by 2 bases, with 8 bases between. The germline CDR1 and CDR2 sequences are MNHEY and SVGAGI. This CDR3 is 12 amino acids long. CDR3 in amino acids: CASRAGPYEQYF. The CDR3 DNA reads as TGTGCCAGCAGAGCCGGGCCCTACGAGCAGTACTTC.

Ten or more counts support this clonotype. For the CDR3, the DNA is TGTGCCAGTAGTAGGACTAGCGGGGGAGCATACAATGAGCAGTTCTTC. As protein: CASSRTSGGAYNEQFF. The V and J genes are TRBV19 and TRBJ2-1; 13 nucleotides align to TRBD2. The CDR3 totals 16 residues. The V and J ends lost 4 bases and 4 bases, in that order; junction bases with no gene match: 4. Germline CDR1 is LNHDA and CDR2 is SQIVND (reference sequence).

The genes are TRBV25-1 and TRBJ2-7; TRBD2 matches 11 bases. The CDR3 contains 14 residues. V trimming: 2 bases; J trimming: 7 bases; junction bases outside the gene matches: 4. Germline V gene sequence: CDR1 MGHDK, CDR2 SYGVNS. The CDR3 DNA follows: TGTGCCAGCAGTGAAGTAGCGGGGGGGAATGAGCAGTACTTC. Its translation is CASSEVAGGNEQYF.

CDR3 region: CASSGVAGSYNEQFF. The CDR3 DNA reads TGTGCCAGTAGTGGAGTAGCGGGCTCCTACAATGAGCAGTTCTTC. This rearrangement joins TRBV19 to TRBJ2-1, with 7 bases lining up with TRBD2. V dropped 5 bases and J dropped 0; count of bases not matched to a gene: 4. The CDR3 sequence is 15 residues long. The V gene's germline CDR1 is LNHDA and CDR2 SQIVND (reference sequence).

There are many counts of this clonotype. The chain links TRBV7-8 to TRBJ1-6; D remains unclear. CDR1 and CDR2 from the germline V gene are SGHVS and FQNEAQ. The CDR3 has 18 residues. The ends were cut back, 1 base at V and 8 bases at J, with 21 bases in the middle. CDR3 in DNA: TGTGCCAGCAGCTTAGAACGTTTTGACCCTGATGGGTATTCACCCCTCCACTTT. The encoded protein is CASSLERFDPDGYSPLHF.

V usage is TRBV20-1 and J usage is TRBJ1-5; D is perhaps TRBD1 (5 bases). Germline CDR1 and CDR2: DFQATT and SNEGSKA (reference sequence). V was shortened by 4 bases and J by 5 bases, with 12 bases between the two germline ends. The CDR3 loop spans 13 amino acids. CDR3 residues: CSANLGGYQPQHF. The DNA for the CDR3 is TGCAGTGCTAACCTGGGGGGTTATCAGCCCCAGCATTTT.

The chain combines TRBV25-1 with TRBJ1-6, with D possibly being TRBD1 (5 bases). Germline V lookup: CDR1 MGHDK, CDR2 SYGVNS. This CDR3 region has 12 residues. V was clipped by 6 bases and J by 13 bases, with 13 bases between them. The DNA of the CDR3 is TGTGCCAGCAGGGACGGAGGGACGCCCCTCCACTTT. Its protein is CASRDGGTPLHF.

The chain has TRBV12-5 and TRBJ2-7, with no clear D. The V gene lost 6 bases and the J gene lost 1 base, with 7 bases spanning the gap. CDR3 length equals 12 residues. The germline gives CDR1 LGHNT, CDR2 FRNRAP. CDR3 in amino acids: CASGRISYEQYF. In DNA, the CDR3 is TGTGCTAGTGGAAGGATATCCTACGAGCAGTACTTC.

V gene TRBV9 combines with J gene TRBJ2-3; D is unresolved. Germline values: CDR1 SGDLS, CDR2 YYNGEE. Trimming stripped 3 bases from V and 4 bases from J, with 12 bases between. The CDR3 has 14 residues. CDR3 in DNA: TGTGCCAGCAGCGAGAGAGAGCCGGCAGATACGCAGTATTTT. Its translation: CASSEREPADTQYF.

V usage is TRBV24-1 and J usage is TRBJ2-3; TRBD2 aligns across 7 bases. This CDR3 comprises 13 residues. CDR1 and CDR2 (germline): KGHDR, SFDVKD. Losses at the gene ends were 5 bases for V and 8 bases for J; bases not matched to a gene: 6. In DNA form, the CDR3 reads TGTGCCACCAGTGGCACAGCGGGAATTACGCAGTATTTT. It is translated as CATSGTAGITQYF.